The 4 T cell receptor beta chains below all came from one sample that was sequenced in a study of CD8+CD57+ T cells in acquired aplastic anemia listed by TCRdb under 2018. Expansion of CD8+CD57+ cells had been shown by flow cytometry in the patients chosen for sequencing. The instrument given in TCRdb is Illumina HiSeq 2000. Genomic DNA was used as template for profiling of TCR beta VDJ combinations and CDR3 sequences. The public sequencing data were trimmed at Q25 with fastp and processed into clonotypes with MiXCR by TCRdb, which kept only in-frame beta chains. Here each entry gathers all rows of one CDR3 protein and keeps the most common genes and DNA. This sample lists 200,000 to 250,000 distinct CDR3 sequences; under 50% were detected once. The ten largest clonotypes hold 15% to 20% of the sample. The material sequenced was sorted CD4+, CD8+, or CD8+CD57+ T cells (not recorded which) from PBMCs. Receptors were obtained from a human donor with aplastic anemia.

A word on this clonotype: A much more abundant neighbour one base away suggests this may be a read error. The chain recombines TRBV12-3 or TRBV12-4 with TRBJ2-6; TRBD1 matches 12 bases. CDR3 length: 18 residues. CDR3 coding DNA: TGTGCCAGCAGCCCTCCGGGACAGGGGGCGTCTGGGGCCAACGCCCTGACTTTC. This gives the protein CASSPPGQGASGANALTF.

This clonotype was seen repeatedly, ten times or more. This chain connects TRBV6-5 to TRBJ2-7, with 9 bases that match TRBD1. Germline CDR1 reads MNHEY; CDR2 reads SVGAGI. Unmatched junction bases numbered 15, after V lost 6 bases and J lost 6 bases. The CDR3 is 16 amino acids. CDR3 coding DNA: TGTGCCAGCAGCACTACCGGGACAGGGCGAGGGTTCGAGCAGTACTTC. It translates to CASSTTGTGRGFEQYF.

This clonotype has just a few counts. The chain has TRBV3-1 and TRBJ1-1; D not resolved. Germline-derived CDR1 and CDR2 are LGHDT and YNNKEL (reference sequence). The CDR3 is 14 amino acids. V was pared by 0 bases and J by 1 base, with 6 bases between. The CDR3 loop is CASSQEVGNTEAFF. The CDR3 nucleotides read TGTGCCAGCAGCCAAGAGGTCGGGAACACTGAAGCTTTCTTT.

The chain employs TRBV7-9 and TRBJ1-6; 7 nucleotides align to TRBD1. V was pared by 3 bases and J by 7 bases, with 6 bases of the junction left unmatched. Germline V CDR1 and CDR2: SEHNR, FQNEAQ (reference sequence). The CDR3 spans 15 residues. The CDR3 reads CASSFKGQRNSPLHF. In DNA, the CDR3 is TGTGCCAGCAGCTTCAAGGGACAGAGAAATTCACCCCTCCACTTT. The full variable domain, with the rest looked up from reference TRBV7-9 and TRBJ1-6, is DTGVSQNPRHKITKRGQNVTFRCDPISEHNRLYWYRQTLGQGPEFLTYFQNEAQLEKSRLLSDRFSAERPKGSFSTLEIQRTEQGDSAMYLCASSFKGQRNSPLHFGNGTRLTVT.